The clone carrying this T cell receptor (beta chain) was observed a handful of times. Its target is not known. The data are from a study of T cells after yellow fever vaccination. Template switching by 5'RACE produced TCR cDNA, adding a universal primer site and UMIs. MiXCR, applied by TCRdb to the 5' RACE reads, yields one record per CDR3 protein. The sample has 250,000 to 400,000 distinct CDR3 sequences; roughly 3.9% are singletons. Study outcomes and limitations: A weaker but faster secondary response was observed, peaking on day 5 versus 15. Post-booster repertoires again held most primary-vaccination clones (about 95% CD4, approximately 90% CD8).

The TCR comes from a man younger than 35 who received the YFV17D yellow fever vaccine. Here the sequenced sample was PBMCs, taken 5 days after the yellow fever booster vaccination.

The CDR3 bases are TGCAGCGTTGTGACAGGGGGCGGGACAGATACGCAGTATTTT. Amino acid sequence: CSVVTGGGTDTQYF. The J gene is TRBJ2-3, the V gene TRBV29-1; TRBD1 agrees at 10 bases. Germline CDR1 and CDR2: SQVTM and ANQGSEA. V lost 4 bases to trimming and J lost 3 bases; unmatched junction nucleotides: 4. The CDR3 has 14 amino acids.